This T cell receptor beta chain was identified in a study of CD8 T cells in Susac syndrome. The CDR3 has 12 amino acids. CDR1 and CDR2 from the germline V gene are MNHEY and SMNVEV (reference sequence). Trimming removed 6 bases from V and 4 bases from J, with 9 bases in between. RNA totalling roughly 0.45 to 1 ug underwent reverse transcription with random hexamers. A single record per CDR3 protein comes from TCRdb applying MiXCR to the immunoSEQ multiplex PCR reads. This sample has about 300,000 distinct CDR3 sequences, with roughly 85% found just once. Sequencing was carried out using CD8+ T cells from PBMCs. The gene calls are TRBV27 and TRBJ1-2; unclear D gene. This TCR came from a human donor with multiple sclerosis. The CDR3 loop reads CASSGLSYGYTF. The CDR3, as DNA: TGTGCCAGCAGCGGACTGAGCTATGGCTACACCTTC.